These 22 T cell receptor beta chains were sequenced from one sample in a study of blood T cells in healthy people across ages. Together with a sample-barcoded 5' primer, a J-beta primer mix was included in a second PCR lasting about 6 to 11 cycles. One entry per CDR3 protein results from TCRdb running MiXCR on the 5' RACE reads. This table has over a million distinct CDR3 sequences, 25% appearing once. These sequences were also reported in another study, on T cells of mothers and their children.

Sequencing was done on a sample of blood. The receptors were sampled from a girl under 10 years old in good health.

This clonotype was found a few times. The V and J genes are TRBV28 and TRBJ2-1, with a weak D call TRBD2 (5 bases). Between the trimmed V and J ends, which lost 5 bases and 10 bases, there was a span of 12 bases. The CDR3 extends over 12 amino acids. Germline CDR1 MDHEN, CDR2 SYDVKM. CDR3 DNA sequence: TGTGCCAGCAGTCCGGGATATGTAGAGCAGTTCTTC. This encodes CASSPGYVEQFF. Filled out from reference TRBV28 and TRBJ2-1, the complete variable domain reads DVKVTQSSRYLVKRTGEKVFLECVQDMDHENMFWYRQDPGLGLRLIYFSYDVKMKEKGDIPEGYSVSREKKERFSLILESASTNQTSMYLCASSPGYVEQFFGPGTRLTVL.

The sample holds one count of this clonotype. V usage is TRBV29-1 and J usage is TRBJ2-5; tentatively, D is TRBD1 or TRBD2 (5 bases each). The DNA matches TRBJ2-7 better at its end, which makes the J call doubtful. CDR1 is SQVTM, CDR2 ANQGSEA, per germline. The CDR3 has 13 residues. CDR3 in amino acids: CSAGTVSSYEQYF. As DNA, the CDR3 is TGCAGCGCCGGGACGGTGAGCTCCTACGAGCAGTACTTC.

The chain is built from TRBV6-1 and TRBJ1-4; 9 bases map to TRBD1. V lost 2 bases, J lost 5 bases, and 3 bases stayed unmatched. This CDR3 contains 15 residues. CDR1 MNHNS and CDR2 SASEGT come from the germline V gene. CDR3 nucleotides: TGTGCCAGCAGTGAAATGGGACAGGGAAATGAAAAACTGTTTTTT. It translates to CASSEMGQGNEKLFF.

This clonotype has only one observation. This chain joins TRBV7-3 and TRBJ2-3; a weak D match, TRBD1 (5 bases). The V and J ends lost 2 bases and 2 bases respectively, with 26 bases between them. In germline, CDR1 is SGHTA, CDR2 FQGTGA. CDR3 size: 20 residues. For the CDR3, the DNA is TGTGCCAGCAGCTTATCAGCGCCATCAATGATGCAGGGATTCACAGATACGCAGTATTTT. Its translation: CASSLSAPSMMQGFTDTQYF. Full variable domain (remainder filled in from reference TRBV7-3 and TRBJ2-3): GAGVSQTPSNKVTEKGKYVELRCDPISGHTALYWYRQSLGQGPEFLIYFQGTGAADDSGLPNDRFFAVRPEGSVSTLKIQRTERGDSAVYLCASSLSAPSMMQGFTDTQYFGPGTRLTVL.

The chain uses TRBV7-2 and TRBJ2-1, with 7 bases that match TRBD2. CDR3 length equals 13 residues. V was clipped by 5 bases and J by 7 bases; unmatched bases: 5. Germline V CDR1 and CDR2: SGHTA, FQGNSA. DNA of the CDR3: TGTGCCAGCAGCGTACTAGCGTTGAATGAGCAGTTCTTC. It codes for CASSVLALNEQFF.

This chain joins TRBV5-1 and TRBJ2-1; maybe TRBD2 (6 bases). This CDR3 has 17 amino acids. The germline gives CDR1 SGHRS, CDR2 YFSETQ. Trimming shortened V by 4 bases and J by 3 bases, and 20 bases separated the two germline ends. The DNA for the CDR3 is TGCGCCAGCAGCGGCGGGACGGCCCTGAGGGGCTACAATGAGCAGTTCTTC. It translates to CASSGGTALRGYNEQFF.

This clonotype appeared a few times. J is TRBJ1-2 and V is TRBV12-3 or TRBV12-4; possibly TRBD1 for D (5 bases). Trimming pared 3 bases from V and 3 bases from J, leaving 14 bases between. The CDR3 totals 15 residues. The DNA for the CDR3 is TGTGCCAGCAGTTTCCCACAGGCAGGCGACTATGGCTACACCTTC. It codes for CASSFPQAGDYGYTF.

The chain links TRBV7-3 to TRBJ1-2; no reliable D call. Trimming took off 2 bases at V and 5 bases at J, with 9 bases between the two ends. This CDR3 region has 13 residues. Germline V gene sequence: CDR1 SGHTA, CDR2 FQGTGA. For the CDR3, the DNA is TGTGCCAGCAGCTTAGGACCTCGATATGGCTACACCTTC. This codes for CASSLGPRYGYTF.

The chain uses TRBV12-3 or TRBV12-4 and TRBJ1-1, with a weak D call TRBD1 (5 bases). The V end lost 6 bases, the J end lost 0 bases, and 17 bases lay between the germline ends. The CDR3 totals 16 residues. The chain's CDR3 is CASSFRRGVMNTEAFF. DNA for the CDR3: TGTGCCAGCAGCTTCCGAAGGGGCGTGATGAACACTGAAGCTTTCTTT.

The chain's CDR3 is CASSHLAGWENEQFF. In DNA, the CDR3 is TGTGCCAGCAGCCACCTAGCGGGGTGGGAAAATGAGCAGTTCTTC. J is TRBJ2-1 and V is TRBV14; TRBD2 agrees at 9 bases. The length of the CDR3 is 15 residues. Germline V gives CDR1 SGHDN, CDR2 FVKESK. The V segment lost 3 bases and the J segment 7 bases; nucleotides outside the gene matches: 7.

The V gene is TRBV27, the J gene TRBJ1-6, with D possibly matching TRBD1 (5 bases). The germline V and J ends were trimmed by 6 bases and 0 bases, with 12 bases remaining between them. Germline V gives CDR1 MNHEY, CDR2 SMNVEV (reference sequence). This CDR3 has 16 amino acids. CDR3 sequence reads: CASRLTESSYNSPLHF. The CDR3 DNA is TGTGCCAGCAGACTGACAGAGAGCTCCTATAATTCACCCCTCCACTTT.

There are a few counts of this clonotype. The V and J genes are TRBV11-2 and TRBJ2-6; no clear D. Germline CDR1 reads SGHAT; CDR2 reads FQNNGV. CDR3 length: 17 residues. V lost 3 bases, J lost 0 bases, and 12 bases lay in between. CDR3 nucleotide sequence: TGTGCCAGCAGCTTGGACGCTCTGAGCTCTGGGGCCAACGTCCTGACTTTC. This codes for CASSLDALSSGANVLTF.

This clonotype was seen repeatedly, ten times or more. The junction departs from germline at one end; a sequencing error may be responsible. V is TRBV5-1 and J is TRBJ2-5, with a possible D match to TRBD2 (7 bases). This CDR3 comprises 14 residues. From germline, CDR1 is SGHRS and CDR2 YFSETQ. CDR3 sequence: CASSLDRGGETQYF. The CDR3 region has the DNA TGTGCCAGCAGTTTAGATAGGGGGGGAGAGACCCAGTACTTC.

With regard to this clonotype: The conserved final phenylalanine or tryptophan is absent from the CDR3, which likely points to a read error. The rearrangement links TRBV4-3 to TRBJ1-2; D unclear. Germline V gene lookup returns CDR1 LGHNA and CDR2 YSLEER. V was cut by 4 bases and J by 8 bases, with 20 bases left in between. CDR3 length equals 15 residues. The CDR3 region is CASSPPSGPSGGYTL. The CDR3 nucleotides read TGCGCCAGCAGCCCCCCCTCCGGGCCCTCGGGAGGCTACACCCTC.

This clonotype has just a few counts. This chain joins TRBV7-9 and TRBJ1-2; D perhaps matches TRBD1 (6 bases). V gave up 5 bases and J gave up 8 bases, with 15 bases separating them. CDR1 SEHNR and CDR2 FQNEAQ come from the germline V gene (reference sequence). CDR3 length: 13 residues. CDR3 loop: CASSRTRQEGYTF. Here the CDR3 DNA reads TGTGCCAGCAGCCGGACGCGACAGGAAGGCTACACCTTC.

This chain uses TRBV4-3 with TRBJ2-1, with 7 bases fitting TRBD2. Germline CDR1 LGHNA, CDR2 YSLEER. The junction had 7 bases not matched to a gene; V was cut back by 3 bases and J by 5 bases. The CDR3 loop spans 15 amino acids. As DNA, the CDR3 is TGCGCCAGCAGCCAGACCCTGGGAGGGAACAATGAGCAGTTCTTC. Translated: CASSQTLGGNNEQFF.

In DNA form, the CDR3 reads TGCGCCAGCAGCTTAACCTCGGGGATTAGGGACGAGCAGTACTTC. This sequence encodes CASSLTSGIRDEQYF. This chain connects TRBV5-1 to TRBJ2-7, with a possible D match to TRBD2 (5 bases). This CDR3 contains 15 residues. Deletions cut 2 bases from V and 5 bases from J, with 17 bases between. Looked up from germline, CDR1 is SGHRS and CDR2 is YFSETQ.

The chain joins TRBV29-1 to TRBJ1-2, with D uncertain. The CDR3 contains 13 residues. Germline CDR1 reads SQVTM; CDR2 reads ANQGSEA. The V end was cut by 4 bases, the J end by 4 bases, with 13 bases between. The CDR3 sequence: CSVGEGDPYGYTF. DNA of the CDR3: TGCAGCGTTGGCGAAGGAGACCCCTATGGCTACACCTTC. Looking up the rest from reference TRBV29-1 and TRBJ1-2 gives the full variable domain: SAVISQKPSRDICQRGTSLTIQCQVDSQVTMMFWYRQQPGQSLTLIATANQGSEATYESGFVIDKFPISRPNLTFSTLTVSNMSPEDSSIYLCSVGEGDPYGYTFGSGTRLTVV.

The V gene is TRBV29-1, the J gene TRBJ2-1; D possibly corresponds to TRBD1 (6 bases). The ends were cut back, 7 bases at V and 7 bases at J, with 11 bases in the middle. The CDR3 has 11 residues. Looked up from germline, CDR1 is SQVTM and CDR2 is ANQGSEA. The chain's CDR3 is CSGNRVNEQFF. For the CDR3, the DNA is TGCAGCGGTAACAGGGTGAATGAGCAGTTCTTC.

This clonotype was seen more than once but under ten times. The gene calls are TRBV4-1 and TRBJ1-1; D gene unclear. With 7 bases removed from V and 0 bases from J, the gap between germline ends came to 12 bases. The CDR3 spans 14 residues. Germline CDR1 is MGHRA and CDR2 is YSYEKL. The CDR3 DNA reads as TGCGCCAGCACTCCGAGGGAGATGAACACTGAAGCTTTCTTT. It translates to CASTPREMNTEAFF.

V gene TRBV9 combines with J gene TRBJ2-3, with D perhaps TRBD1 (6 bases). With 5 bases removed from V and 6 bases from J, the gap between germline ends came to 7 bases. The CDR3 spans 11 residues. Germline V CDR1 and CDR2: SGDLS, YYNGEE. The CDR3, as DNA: TGTGCCAGCAGGAGGGGGGATACGCAGTATTTT. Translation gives CASRRGDTQYF.

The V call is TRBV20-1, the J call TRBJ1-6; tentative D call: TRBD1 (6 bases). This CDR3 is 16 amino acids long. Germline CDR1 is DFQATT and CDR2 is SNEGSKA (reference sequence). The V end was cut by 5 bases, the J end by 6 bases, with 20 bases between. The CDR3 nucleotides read TGCAGTGCTCTATTCGGTGGGACAACGGGTAATTCACCCCTCCACTTT. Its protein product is CSALFGGTTGNSPLHF.